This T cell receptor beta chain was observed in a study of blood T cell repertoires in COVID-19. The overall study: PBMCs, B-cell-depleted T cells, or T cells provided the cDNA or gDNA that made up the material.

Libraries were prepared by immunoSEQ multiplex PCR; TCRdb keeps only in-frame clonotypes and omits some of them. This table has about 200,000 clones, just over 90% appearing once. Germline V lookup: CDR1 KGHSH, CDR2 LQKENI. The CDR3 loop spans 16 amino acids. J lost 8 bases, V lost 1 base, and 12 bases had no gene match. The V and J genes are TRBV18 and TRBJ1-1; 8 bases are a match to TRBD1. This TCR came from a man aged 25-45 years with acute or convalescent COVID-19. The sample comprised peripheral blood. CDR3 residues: CASSPRGPGTGVEAFF. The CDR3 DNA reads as TGTGCCAGCTCACCACGAGGACCCGGGACAGGCGTAGAAGCTTTCTTT.